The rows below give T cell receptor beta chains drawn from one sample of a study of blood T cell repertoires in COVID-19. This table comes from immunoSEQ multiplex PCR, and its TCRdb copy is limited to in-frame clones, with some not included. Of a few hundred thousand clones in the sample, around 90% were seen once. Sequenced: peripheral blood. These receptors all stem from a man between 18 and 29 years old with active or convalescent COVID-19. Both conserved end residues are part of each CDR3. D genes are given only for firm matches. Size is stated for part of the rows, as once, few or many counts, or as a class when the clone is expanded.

CDR3 DNA: TGTGCCAGCAGCGAATGGGACAGGGGGCGGAATCAGCCCCAGCATTTT
CDR3 protein: CASSEWDRGRNQPQHF
clone size: NA
CDR3 length: 16
V gene: TRBV28
J gene: TRBJ1-5
D gene: TRBD1

CDR3 DNA: TGTGCCAGTCTCTCCCACAGGGGGCGCGCACCCACAGATACGCAGTATTTT
CDR3 protein: CASLSHRGRAPTDTQYF
clone size: many
CDR3 length: 17
V gene: TRBV19
J gene: TRBJ2-3
D gene: TRBD1

CDR3 DNA: TGCGCCAGCAGCCTAGGGACAGATCAGCCCCAGCATTTT
CDR3 protein: CASSLGTDQPQHF
clone size: NA
CDR3 length: 13
V gene: TRBV4-1
J gene: TRBJ1-5
D gene: TRBD1

CDR3 DNA: TGCAGCGTTGGTTTCCAGCGGGTCTCCTACAATGAGCAGTTCTTC
CDR3 protein: CSVGFQRVSYNEQFF
clone size: NA
CDR3 length: 15
V gene: TRBV29-1
J gene: TRBJ2-1
D gene: NA

CDR3 DNA: TGTGCCAGCAGCCTGGGGGCAGTTAGCAATCAGCCCCAGCATTTT
CDR3 protein: CASSLGAVSNQPQHF
clone size: few
CDR3 length: 15
V gene: TRBV7-2
J gene: TRBJ1-5
D gene: NA

CDR3 DNA: TGCAGCGTTGAATGGACAAAGGCTTTCTTT
CDR3 protein: CSVEWTKAFF
clone size: NA
CDR3 length: 10
V gene: TRBV29-1
J gene: TRBJ1-1
D gene: NA

CDR3 DNA: TGCACCAGCAGCCAACCCCCGGGACAGGGTATTTACACCGGGGAGCTGTTTTTT
CDR3 protein: CTSSQPPGQGIYTGELFF
clone size: NA
CDR3 length: 18
V gene: TRBV1
J gene: TRBJ2-2
D gene: NA

CDR3 DNA: TGTGCCAGCAGTTTGGGCAGGTTTTACAATGAGCAGTTCTTC
CDR3 protein: CASSLGRFYNEQFF
clone size: NA
CDR3 length: 14
V gene: TRBV27
J gene: TRBJ2-1
D gene: NA

CDR3 DNA: TGTGCCAGCAGCCTAGAACCGTACGAGCAGTACTTC
CDR3 protein: CASSLEPYEQYF
clone size: once
CDR3 length: 12
V gene: TRBV5-5
J gene: TRBJ2-7
D gene: NA

CDR3 DNA: TGTGCCAGCAGCTCAGGACAGTACAAGCCCCAGCATTTT
CDR3 protein: CASSSGQYKPQHF
clone size: NA
CDR3 length: 13
V gene: TRBV7-9
J gene: TRBJ1-5
D gene: NA

CDR3 DNA: TGTGCCAGCAGCCCCATGCCAGGGAACACTGAAGCTTTCTTT
CDR3 protein: CASSPMPGNTEAFF
clone size: NA
CDR3 length: 14
V gene: TRBV2
J gene: TRBJ1-1
D gene: NA